This TCR beta chain was identified in a study of T cells after yellow fever vaccination. This clonotype was recorded many times. The antigen is unknown. Overall study results and limits: Most clones from primary vaccination were detected again post-booster (about 96% CD4, about 88% CD8).

The CDR3 covers 13 residues. Looked up from germline, CDR1 is MNHEY and CDR2 is SMNVEV (reference sequence). Germline trimming cut 5 bases from V and 5 bases from J; bases unmatched to any gene: 5. MiXCR was run by TCRdb on the 5' RACE reads, yielding one entry per CDR3 protein. The table has about 160,000 distinct CDR3 sequences, about 7% seen once. The source was CD4+ T cells sorted from PBMCs, collected about 5 days after the first yellow fever vaccination. The TCR originated in a man in his late teens or twenties who received the YFV17D yellow fever vaccine. The chain couples TRBV27 to TRBJ2-5, with TRBD1 matching 7 bases. In DNA form, the CDR3 reads TGTGCCAGCAGTCTGACAGGGTTGGAGACCCAGTACTTC. This translates into CASSLTGLETQYF.